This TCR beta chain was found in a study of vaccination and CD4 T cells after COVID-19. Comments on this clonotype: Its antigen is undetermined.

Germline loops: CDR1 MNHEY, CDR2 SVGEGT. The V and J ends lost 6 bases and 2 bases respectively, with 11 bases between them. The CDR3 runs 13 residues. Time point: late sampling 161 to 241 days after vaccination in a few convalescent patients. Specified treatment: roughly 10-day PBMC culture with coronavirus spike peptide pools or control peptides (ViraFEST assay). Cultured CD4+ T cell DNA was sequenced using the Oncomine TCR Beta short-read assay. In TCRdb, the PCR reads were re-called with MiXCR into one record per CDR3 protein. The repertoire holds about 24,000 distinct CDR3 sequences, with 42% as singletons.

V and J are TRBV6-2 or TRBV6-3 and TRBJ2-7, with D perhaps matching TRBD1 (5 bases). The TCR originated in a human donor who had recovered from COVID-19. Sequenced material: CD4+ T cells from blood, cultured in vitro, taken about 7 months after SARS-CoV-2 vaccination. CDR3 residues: CASRKQDAYEQYF. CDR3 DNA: TGTGCCAGCAGAAAACAGGACGCCTACGAGCAGTACTTC.